These 26 T cell receptor beta chains share one sample of origin, sequenced in a study of blood T cell repertoires in COVID-19. Measured with immunoSEQ multiplex PCR; TCRdb has only the in-frame clones, and not every one. The repertoire holds approximately 290,000 clones, roughly 85% seen once, with around 4.5% in the top ten. Specimen: PBMCs or T cells enriched from blood (not recorded which). All receptors come from a woman in her thirties who had recovered from COVID-19.

The J gene is TRBJ2-7, the V gene TRBV3-1 (or the pseudogene TRBV3-2), with 14 bases lining up with TRBD2. This CDR3 contains 18 residues. Unmatched junction bases numbered 11, after V lost 4 bases and J lost 3 bases. Per germline, CDR1 LGHDT and CDR2 YNNKEL (reference sequence). CDR3 amino acids: CASSPRTSGGPSFYEQYF. In DNA, the CDR3 is TGTGCCAGCAGCCCTAGGACTAGCGGGGGGCCTTCATTCTACGAGCAGTACTTC.

This chain joins TRBV5-1 and TRBJ1-2; D possibly corresponds to TRBD1 (5 bases). The CDR3 covers 14 residues. From germline, CDR1 is SGHRS and CDR2 YFSETQ. V was shortened by 1 base and J by 4 bases, with 11 bases between the two germline ends. The CDR3 nucleotides are TGCGCCAGCAGCTTGAGTTCAGGGTCCTATGGCTACACCTTC. Amino acids: CASSLSSGSYGYTF.

The chain employs TRBV18 and TRBJ1-5; the D gene is possibly TRBD1 (6 bases). Trimming took 5 bases from V and 7 from J, leaving 15 bases between them. Germline V gene sequence: CDR1 KGHSH, CDR2 LQKENI. The CDR3 runs 14 residues. DNA of the CDR3: TGTGCCAGCTCAACGACACAGGGCGGGCAGCCCCAGCATTTT. Protein: CASSTTQGGQPQHF.

The chain links TRBV2 to TRBJ1-6; possible D gene TRBD1, 6 bases. This CDR3 contains 16 residues. Germline V gene data show CDR1 as SNHLY and CDR2 as FYNNEI. The V end was cut by 6 bases, the J end by 7 bases, with 19 bases between. CDR3 region: CASRPQGVILNSPLHF. The CDR3 DNA is TGTGCCAGCAGACCACAGGGAGTGATTTTGAATTCACCCCTCCACTTT. The whole variable domain, filled in from reference TRBV2 and TRBJ1-6, reads EPEVTQTPSHQVTQMGQEVILRCVPISNHLYFYWYRQILGQKVEFLVSFYNNEISEKSEIFDDQFSVERPDGSNFTLKIRSTKLEDSAMYFCASRPQGVILNSPLHFGNGTRLTVT.

This clone was counted a few times. The V gene is TRBV11-2, the J gene TRBJ1-2; weak D call: TRBD1 (5 bases). V lost 0 bases to trimming and J lost 5 bases, with 7 bases between them. CDR3 size: 13 residues. Per the germline V gene, CDR1 is SGHAT and CDR2 is FQNNGV. The CDR3 coding sequence is TGTGCCAGCAGCTTAGATCGGGGGTATGGCTACACCTTC. Protein sequence: CASSLDRGYGYTF.

V usage is TRBV24-1 and J usage is TRBJ1-5, with D possibly TRBD1 on 6 matching bases. Trimming removed 4 bases at V and 0 bases at J, with 18 bases between. The CDR3 has 18 residues. Germline lookup yields CDR1 KGHDR and CDR2 SFDVKD. The CDR3 DNA reads as TGTGCCACCAGTGACTCGACAGGCGCCGGGTATAGCAATCAGCCCCAGCATTTT. Protein: CATSDSTGAGYSNQPQHF.

This rearrangement joins TRBV4-1 to TRBJ2-3; tentative D call: TRBD2 (6 bases). There are 13 residues in the CDR3. Trimming pared 6 bases from V and 0 bases from J, leaving 7 bases between. In germline, CDR1 is MGHRA, CDR2 YSYEKL. The CDR3 DNA sequence: TGCGCCAGCAGGGACTACAGCACAGATACGCAGTATTTT. As protein: CASRDYSTDTQYF.

V usage is TRBV5-5 and J usage is TRBJ1-5; perhaps TRBD1 as D (5 bases). Germline V lookup: CDR1 SGHKS, CDR2 YYEKEE (reference sequence). Trimming removed 1 base from V and 2 bases from J, with 22 bases in between. This CDR3 is 19 amino acids long. Here the CDR3 DNA reads TGTGCCAGCAGCTTGACCTTAGGGGCGAAGGTGTTAGGCAATCAGCCCCAGCATTTT. Residues: CASSLTLGAKVLGNQPQHF.

This chain joins TRBV30 and TRBJ1-5, with D uncertain. The CDR3 covers 13 residues. The germline V gene encodes CDR1 GTSNPN and CDR2 SVGIG (reference sequence). The V end was cut by 3 bases, the J end by 0 bases, with 6 bases between. In DNA form, the CDR3 reads TGTGCCTGGAGAAGGAGTAGCAATCAGCCCCAGCATTTT. The encoded protein is CAWRRSSNQPQHF.

At least ten counts were recorded for this clone. The rearrangement joins TRBV6-4 to TRBJ1-6; maybe TRBD1 (5 bases). The CDR3 is 13 amino acids. Germline values: CDR1 MRHNA, CDR2 SNTAGT. V was clipped by 3 bases and J by 5 bases, with 5 bases between them. Here the CDR3 reads CASSEDNNSPLHF. The DNA of the CDR3 is TGTGCCAGCAGTGAGGACAATAATTCACCCCTCCACTTT.

V is TRBV10-3 and J is TRBJ1-1; 7 nucleotides agree with TRBD1. With V trimmed by 6 bases and J by 4 bases, 8 bases remained unmatched. The CDR3 extends over 14 amino acids. The germline V gene has CDR1 ENHRY and CDR2 SYGVKD. The CDR3 nucleotides read TGTGCCATCAGCCCAGGGGGTACTAGCACTGAAGCTTTCTTT. Translating gives CAISPGGTSTEAFF.

CDR3 coding DNA: TGTGCCAGCAGGAGAGGGCGTCTAGATGGCGGGGAGCTGTTTTTT. Residues: CASRRGRLDGGELFF. The chain recombines TRBV5-6 with TRBJ2-2; D is perhaps TRBD2 (5 bases). In germline, CDR1 is SGHDT, CDR2 YYEEEE. Trimming took off 5 bases at V and 7 bases at J, with 18 bases between the two ends. The CDR3 runs 15 residues.

A single count supports this clone. The CDR3 DNA follows: TGTGCCAGCAGCGAGGGACAGCTCTCTGGAAACACCATATATTTT. Translating gives CASSEGQLSGNTIYF. The chain carries TRBV6-5 and TRBJ1-3; 7 bases line up with TRBD1. Per the germline V gene, CDR1 is MNHEY and CDR2 is SVGAGI. The CDR3 loop spans 15 amino acids. V trimming: 6 bases; J trimming: 0 bases; junction bases outside the gene matches: 5.

The V gene is TRBV27, the J gene TRBJ1-2, with TRBD1 identical over 9 bases. Germline lookup yields CDR1 MNHEY and CDR2 SMNVEV (reference sequence). The CDR3 extends over 14 amino acids. V lost 4 bases and J lost 7; bases outside the gene matches: 7. CDR3 nucleotides: TGTGCCAGCAGTTCCCCGACAGGGGGAGTTGGCTACACCTTC. It is translated as CASSSPTGGVGYTF.

This clone has more than one count but fewer than ten. The V gene is TRBV6-5, the J gene TRBJ2-5; D perhaps matches TRBD1 (6 bases). Germline lookup yields CDR1 MNHEY and CDR2 SVGAGI. CDR3 length: 14 residues. V lost 7 bases, J lost 5 bases, and 17 bases lay in between. The CDR3 DNA is TGTGCCAGCAACTTGGCTACAGGGTTGGAGACCCAGTACTTC. As protein: CASNLATGLETQYF.

This rearrangement joins TRBV5-1 to TRBJ2-5, with 7 bases identical to TRBD2. The junction had 2 bases not matched to a gene; V was cut back by 0 bases and J by 3 bases. CDR1 SGHRS and CDR2 YFSETQ come from the germline V gene. The CDR3 has 14 residues. Here the CDR3 reads CASSLVAGEETQYF. The CDR3 DNA is TGCGCCAGCAGCTTGGTCGCGGGAGAAGAGACCCAGTACTTC.

The V gene is TRBV27, the J gene TRBJ1-6; 8 bases map to TRBD1. The CDR3 runs to 19 residues. V was pared by 2 bases and J by 4 bases, with 13 bases of the junction left unmatched. Germline CDR1 is MNHEY and CDR2 is SMNVEV (reference sequence). The CDR3 bases are TGTGCCAGCAGTTTAGGGGGACAGGACATTCCGGGATATAATTCACCCCTCCACTTT. Residues: CASSLGGQDIPGYNSPLHF.

The gene calls are TRBV24-1 and TRBJ2-5, with D perhaps TRBD1 (6 bases). Between the trimmed V and J ends, which lost 3 bases and 4 bases, there was a span of 14 bases. The length of the CDR3 is 15 residues. CDR1 and CDR2 (germline): KGHDR, SFDVKD. DNA for the CDR3: TGTGCCACCAGTGATCCTACAGGGTGGGTAGAGACCCAGTACTTC. Its protein product is CATSDPTGWVETQYF.

The rearrangement joins TRBV20-1 to TRBJ1-1; D is unclear. Per the germline V gene, CDR1 is DFQATT and CDR2 is SNEGSKA (reference sequence). This CDR3 is built from 11 residues. Between the trimmed V and J ends, which lost 4 bases and 5 bases, there was a span of 8 bases. In DNA form, the CDR3 reads TGCAGTGCTAAATATCAGACTGAAGCTTTCTTT. It encodes CSAKYQTEAFF.

The chain is built from TRBV7-9 and TRBJ2-7, with D possibly being TRBD1 (6 bases). Trimming removed 2 bases from V and 5 bases from J, with 10 bases in between. The CDR3 sequence is 13 residues long. Germline V gives CDR1 SEHNR, CDR2 FQNEAQ (reference sequence). The CDR3 spells CASSLNRADEQYF. The CDR3 bases are TGTGCCAGCAGCTTAAACAGGGCCGACGAGCAGTACTTC.

The V gene is TRBV28, the J gene TRBJ2-3; 7 bases agree with TRBD2. The CDR3 contains 16 residues. J gave up 1 base and V 3 bases, and 7 bases lay outside the gene matches. Germline-derived CDR1 and CDR2 are MDHEN and SYDVKM. DNA of the CDR3: TGTGCCAGCAGTTTCCCAACTAGCGAAGGCACAGATACGCAGTATTTT. Amino acids: CASSFPTSEGTDTQYF.

This chain links TRBV24-1 with TRBJ1-4; 11 bases are a match to TRBD1. The CDR3 contains 17 residues. Germline loops: CDR1 KGHDR, CDR2 SFDVKD. V lost 2 bases, J lost 2 bases, and 3 bases stayed unmatched. The CDR3 DNA is TGTGCCACCAGTGATTACGGGACAGGGGGGACTAATGAAAAACTGTTTTTT. As protein: CATSDYGTGGTNEKLFF.

This clone turned up a few times. The chain links TRBV3-1 (or the pseudogene TRBV3-2) to TRBJ2-7; D not certain. This CDR3 contains 12 residues. Germline CDR1 reads LGHDT; CDR2 reads YNNKEL (reference sequence). The V gene lost 4 bases and the J gene lost 6 bases, with 10 bases spanning the gap. CDR3 sequence (DNA): TGTGCCAGCAGCCCACCCCTAGGCGAGCAGTACTTC. This codes for CASSPPLGEQYF.

This clone was picked up one time. This chain connects TRBV13 to TRBJ1-1, with TRBD1 matching over 9 bases. The germline V gene has CDR1 PRHDT and CDR2 FYEKMQ (reference sequence). This CDR3 is 13 amino acids long. Unmatched junction bases numbered 4, after V lost 0 bases and J lost 11 bases. For the CDR3, the DNA is TGTGCCAGCAGCTTAGGGGGACAGGGCTGGGCTTTCTTT. Translation gives CASSLGGQGWAFF.

The J gene is TRBJ1-5, the V gene TRBV7-9, with D unclear. The CDR3 runs to 13 residues. Germline assignment: CDR1 SEHNR and CDR2 FQNEAQ (reference sequence). V lost 1 base, J lost 5 bases, and 6 bases lay in between. The CDR3 DNA reads TGTGCCAGCAGCTTAGGCGGGCATCAGCCCCAGCATTTT. This sequence encodes CASSLGGHQPQHF. Variable domain in full (rest from reference TRBV7-9 and TRBJ1-5): DTGVSQNPRHKITKRGQNVTFRCDPISEHNRLYWYRQTLGQGPEFLTYFQNEAQLEKSRLLSDRFSAERPKGSFSTLEIQRTEQGDSAMYLCASSLGGHQPQHFGDGTRLSIL.

This chain uses TRBV28 with TRBJ1-6, with 10 positions matching TRBD1. Germline-derived CDR1 and CDR2 are MDHEN and SYDVKM. Unmatched junction bases numbered 9, after V lost 6 bases and J lost 7 bases. The CDR3 runs 16 residues. The CDR3 bases are TGTGCCAGCAGAACCCGGACAGGGGGTTTAAATTCACCCCTCCACTTT. Translating it yields CASRTRTGGLNSPLHF.